The next 6 T cell receptor beta chains were all read from a single sample in a study of T cells in Graves' hyperthyroidism and ophthalmopathy. Amplification of TCR beta CDR3 regions used RNA as the template. In the first-round RT-PCR of the TCR CDR3, the HTBI primer set was used. TCRdb re-analysed the multiplex PCR reads in MiXCR, keeping a single row per CDR3 protein. The table has hundreds of thousands of distinct CDR3 sequences, 11% to 15% seen once. Sequenced input: blood. The receptor set was obtained from a woman between 18 and 29 years old with Graves' hyperthyroidism.

This clonotype occurred many times. This chain links TRBV12-3 or TRBV12-4 with TRBJ2-7, with 7 bases that match TRBD1. The CDR3 spans 12 residues. V shed 5 bases and J 4 bases; nucleotides not matched to a gene: 2. CDR3 amino acids: CASSVQGYEQYF. CDR3 coding DNA: TGTGCCAGCAGTGTACAGGGGTACGAGCAGTACTTC.

CDR3: CASSSLAGGLNEQFF. CDR3 coding DNA: TGTGCCAGCAGCTCTCTAGCGGGAGGACTCAATGAGCAGTTCTTC. V and J are TRBV7-6 and TRBJ2-1, with 11 nucleotides matching TRBD2. V lost 4 bases and J lost 6; bases outside the gene matches: 5. The CDR3 has 15 residues. Germline V CDR1 and CDR2: SGHVS, FNYEAQ.

This clonotype was counted a few times. The genes are TRBV5-6 and TRBJ2-3; D may be TRBD2 (7 bases). Germline V gives CDR1 SGHDT, CDR2 YYEEEE. With 2 bases removed from V and 9 bases from J, the gap between germline ends came to 22 bases. The CDR3 runs 16 residues. DNA for the CDR3: TGTGCCAGCAGCTTCCTCTGGGGCGGGAGTCAGGGGACGCAGTATTTT. Amino acids: CASSFLWGGSQGTQYF.

A few counts support this clonotype. V is TRBV18 and J is TRBJ1-2; weak D call: TRBD1 (5 bases). With 3 bases removed from V and 5 bases from J, the gap between germline ends came to 10 bases. Germline assignment: CDR1 KGHSH and CDR2 LQKENI. This CDR3 has 13 residues. The CDR3 loop reads CASSPAGDYGYTF. The CDR3 DNA reads as TGTGCCAGCTCACCGGCGGGGGATTATGGCTACACCTTC.

Comment on this clonotype: This clone may be a read error of a much larger clone one base away. Here the CDR3 reads CSARAGRDYGYTF. Here the CDR3 DNA reads TGCAGTGCTAGAGCCGGACGGGACTATGGCTACACCTTC. The J gene is TRBJ1-2, the V gene TRBV20-1; no firm D call. The CDR3 contains 13 residues. V lost 1 base, J lost 3 bases, and 9 bases lay in between. The germline CDR1 and CDR2 sequences are DFQATT and SNEGSKA (reference sequence).

This clonotype was recorded many times. The chain joins TRBV29-1 to TRBJ2-7; TRBD1 agrees at 9 bases. Trimming cost V 7 bases and J 6 bases; bases outside gene matches: 13. This CDR3 comprises 14 residues. Germline loops: CDR1 SQVTM, CDR2 ANQGSEA. CDR3 nucleotides: TGCAGCGGTCTCACCGGGACAGGGAGGTTCGAGCAGTACTTC. Protein product: CSGLTGTGRFEQYF.